Listed below are T cell receptor beta chains from one sample, sequenced in a study of T cell responses to AZD1222 COVID-19 vaccine. Measured with immunoSEQ multiplex PCR; TCRdb has only the in-frame clones, and not every one. The table has some 54,000 clones, roughly 90% seen once. This sample comprised peripheral blood, obtained on day 0 of AZD1222 vaccination. All receptors derive from an adult in good health. Both conserved end residues are part of each CDR3. Fields, in order: V gene, CDR3 protein.

v_call: TRBV4-1; cdr3_aa: CASSQDQGFGETQYF
v_call: TRBV9; cdr3_aa: CASSVAARVNEQFF
v_call: TRBV7-2; cdr3_aa: CASSLEAGFTGELFF
v_call: TRBV9; cdr3_aa: CASSVLEAAHGYTF
v_call: TRBV4-2; cdr3_aa: CASSQDLWDRNTGELFF
v_call: TRBV7-2; cdr3_aa: CASRFTGGAGTGELFF
v_call: TRBV5-4; cdr3_aa: CASSSGLADTGELFF
v_call: TRBV18; cdr3_aa: CASSTTGETQYF
v_call: TRBV28; cdr3_aa: CASSLSPGAYGYTF
v_call: TRBV7-6; cdr3_aa: CASSLDFGGEKLFF
v_call: TRBV28; cdr3_aa: CASSPSGAFTEAFF
v_call: TRBV5-1; cdr3_aa: CASQPPPGRRTVSGANVLTF
v_call: TRBV3-1/TRBV3-2; cdr3_aa: CASSQKGLREQYF
v_call: TRBV20-1; cdr3_aa: CSASSDQPQHF
v_call: TRBV2; cdr3_aa: CASSVRGTANYEQYF
v_call: TRBV14; cdr3_aa: CASSQLGGDLLRGYTF
v_call: TRBV24-1; cdr3_aa: CATSDPSGRAYNEQFF
v_call: TRBV7-9; cdr3_aa: CASSLGPQSYNEQFF
v_call: TRBV9; cdr3_aa: CASSAGGTQYF
v_call: TRBV14; cdr3_aa: CASSFYRDRGFLTF
v_call: TRBV7-9; cdr3_aa: CASSVRGHGYTF
v_call: TRBV18; cdr3_aa: CASSPSLTSGRNEQFF
v_call: TRBV12-3/TRBV12-4; cdr3_aa: CASQWGDQPQHF
v_call: TRBV10-3; cdr3_aa: CAIRGTAANTEAFF
v_call: TRBV20-1; cdr3_aa: CSASRGLGRGGSQHF
v_call: TRBV21-1; cdr3_aa: CARGSRAPHEKLFF
v_call: TRBV9; cdr3_aa: CASSKDMNTEAFF
v_call: TRBV27; cdr3_aa: CASSGTSGLYEQFF
v_call: TRBV6-6; cdr3_aa: CASSYSTRDQPQHF
v_call: TRBV5-1; cdr3_aa: CASSFGLAGARSRETQYF
v_call: TRBV5-5; cdr3_aa: CASSSGRSPVTDTQYF
v_call: TRBV19; cdr3_aa: CASSILSHNQPQHF